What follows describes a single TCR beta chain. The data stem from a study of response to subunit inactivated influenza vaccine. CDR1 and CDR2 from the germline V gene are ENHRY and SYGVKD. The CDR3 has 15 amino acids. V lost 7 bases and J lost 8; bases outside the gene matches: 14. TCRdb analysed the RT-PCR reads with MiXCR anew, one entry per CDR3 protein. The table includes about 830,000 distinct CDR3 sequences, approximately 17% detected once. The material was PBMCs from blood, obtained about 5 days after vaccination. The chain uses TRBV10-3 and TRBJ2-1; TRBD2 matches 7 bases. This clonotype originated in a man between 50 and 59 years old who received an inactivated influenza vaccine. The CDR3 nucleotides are TGTGCCATCACCGAACGGGTCGGGGGGAATCATGAGCAGTTCTTC. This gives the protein CAITERVGGNHEQFF.